This is a list of T cell receptor beta chains from one sample in a study of T cells after yellow fever vaccination. MiXCR, applied by TCRdb to the 5' RACE reads, yields one record per CDR3 protein. Among 250,000 or so distinct CDR3 sequences listed, approximately 3.6% were seen once. The specimen comprised PBMCs, sampled 15 days after the yellow fever booster vaccination. These receptor sequences come from a man aged 18 to 29 who received the YFV17D yellow fever vaccine. CDR3s include the opening cysteine and the closing phenylalanine or tryptophan. Fields, in order: D gene, V gene, J gene, clone size, CDR3 DNA, CDR3 protein. D genes are given only for firm matches. Sizes are listed as how often the clone was seen (once, few, many) or a class if it is expanded.

D: NA
V: TRBV5-1
J: TRBJ1-1
size: many
DNA: TGCGCCAGCAGCTTGGAAAGAGGGACCGCTTTCTTT
CDR3: CASSLERGTAFF

D: TRBD1
V: TRBV5-1
J: TRBJ2-3
size: few
DNA: TGCGCCAGCAGCCCACCCCGAAGACAGGGAATGTCCCTAAGCACAGATACGCAGTATTTT
CDR3: CASSPPRRQGMSLSTDTQYF

D: TRBD1
V: TRBV7-9
J: TRBJ2-2
size: many
DNA: TGTGCCAGCAGCTTATTGGACAGGGGGCCTTCCGGGGAGCTGTTTTTT
CDR3: CASSLLDRGPSGELFF

D: NA
V: TRBV20-1
J: TRBJ2-5
size: many
DNA: TGCAGTGCTAGACCGGGACACCTCCAAGAGACCCAGTACTTC
CDR3: CSARPGHLQETQYF

D: TRBD1
V: TRBV3-1
J: TRBJ2-6
size: many
DNA: TGTGCCAGCAGCCACTTCATGCTGCGACAGGGGCAAAGCTCTGGGGCCAACGTCCTGACTTTC
CDR3: CASSHFMLRQGQSSGANVLTF

D: TRBD1
V: TRBV19
J: TRBJ1-5
size: many
DNA: TGTGCCAGTGCCCCAGGGGGCGTTCGCAATCAGCCCCAGCATTTT
CDR3: CASAPGGVRNQPQHF

D: NA
V: TRBV9
J: TRBJ2-3
size: many
DNA: TGTGCCAGCAACCGAGGGGGGGTCCGCACAGATACGCAGTATTTT
CDR3: CASNRGGVRTDTQYF

D: NA
V: TRBV7-9
J: TRBJ2-7
size: many
DNA: TGTGCCAGCAGCTTAGAGGTCGAGCAGTACTTC
CDR3: CASSLEVEQYF

D: NA
V: TRBV7-9
J: TRBJ1-2
size: many
DNA: TGTGCCAGCAGCTTAACCGGGAGGCTGGGTAGACAAGGGCATGGCTACACCTTC
CDR3: CASSLTGRLGRQGHGYTF

D: NA
V: TRBV6-1
J: TRBJ1-4
size: many
DNA: TGTGCCAGCAGTGGAAGTTTTAATGAAAAACTGTTTTTT
CDR3: CASSGSFNEKLFF

D: NA
V: TRBV4-2
J: TRBJ1-4
size: few
DNA: TGTGCCAGCCGTCCCGTTTGGGGTCGAACCTCTAATGAAAAACTGTTTTTT
CDR3: CASRPVWGRTSNEKLFF

D: TRBD2
V: TRBV7-9
J: TRBJ2-5
size: many
DNA: TGTGCCAGCAGGCGGGGGTCCCAAGAGACCCAGTACTTC
CDR3: CASRRGSQETQYF

D: NA
V: TRBV6-6
J: TRBJ1-1
size: many
DNA: TGTGCCAGCACCAAACCCCAGGTGAACACTGAAGCTTTCTTT
CDR3: CASTKPQVNTEAFF

D: TRBD2
V: TRBV20-1
J: TRBJ2-1
size: many
DNA: TGCAGTGCTAGAGATCTAAACCCTAGCGGGGGTTCGTCCTACAATGAGCAGTTCTTC
CDR3: CSARDLNPSGGSSYNEQFF

D: TRBD1
V: TRBV12-3/TRBV12-4
J: TRBJ1-1
size: many
DNA: TGTGCCAGCAGTTTAGAAGGACAGGGGGCAACTGAAGCTTTCTTT
CDR3: CASSLEGQGATEAFF

D: TRBD1
V: TRBV7-9
J: TRBJ1-4
size: many
DNA: TGTGCCATGGAACAGGGGACGGAGGAAAAACTGTTTTTT
CDR3: CAMEQGTEEKLFF

D: TRBD2
V: TRBV7-3
J: TRBJ2-1
size: many
DNA: TGTGCCAGCAGCTCCCAAGCGGGGCTTTCCTACAATGAGCAGTTCTTC
CDR3: CASSSQAGLSYNEQFF

D: NA
V: TRBV5-6
J: TRBJ2-5
size: many
DNA: TGTGCCAGCAGCTGGGGCACCACCGAGACCCAGTACTTC
CDR3: CASSWGTTETQYF

D: NA
V: TRBV29-1
J: TRBJ1-2
size: many
DNA: TGCAGCGTTGATCTTATCAGCCATGGCTACACCTTC
CDR3: CSVDLISHGYTF

D: NA
V: TRBV28
J: TRBJ2-6
size: many
DNA: TGTGCCAGCGGAGTCCCGCGGGGAGGGGCCAACGTCCTGACTTTC
CDR3: CASGVPRGGANVLTF

D: TRBD1
V: TRBV20-1
J: TRBJ2-5
size: many
DNA: TGCAGTGCCCGAATAAGACAGGGACAAGAGACCCAGTACTTC
CDR3: CSARIRQGQETQYF

D: NA
V: TRBV5-1
J: TRBJ2-3
size: many
DNA: TGCGCCAGCAGCTTAGGGGCACCCCCAGATACGCAGTATTTT
CDR3: CASSLGAPPDTQYF

D: NA
V: TRBV7-9
J: TRBJ2-1
size: many
DNA: TGTGCCAGCAGCGAGTCTAGTCTACAGTTCTTC
CDR3: CASSESSLQFF

D: NA
V: TRBV20-1
J: TRBJ2-3
size: many
DNA: TGCAGTGTCCCGACAGGTGGCACAGATACGCAGTATTTT
CDR3: CSVPTGGTDTQYF

D: NA
V: TRBV6-5
J: TRBJ1-5
size: many
DNA: TGTGCCAGCAGTTACTCGCCCCCTTATAGCAATCAGCCCCAGCATTTT
CDR3: CASSYSPPYSNQPQHF

D: TRBD1
V: TRBV29-1
J: TRBJ1-1
size: many
DNA: TGCAGCGCGAGACAGGGCATGAACACTGAAGCTTTCTTT
CDR3: CSARQGMNTEAFF